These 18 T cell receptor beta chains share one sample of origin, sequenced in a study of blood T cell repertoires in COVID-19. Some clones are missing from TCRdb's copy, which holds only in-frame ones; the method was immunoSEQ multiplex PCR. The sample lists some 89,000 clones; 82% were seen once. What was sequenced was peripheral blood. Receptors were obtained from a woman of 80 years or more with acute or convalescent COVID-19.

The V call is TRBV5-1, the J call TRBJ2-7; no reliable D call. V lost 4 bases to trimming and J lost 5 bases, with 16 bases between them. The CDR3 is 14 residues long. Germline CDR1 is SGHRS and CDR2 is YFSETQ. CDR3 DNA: TGCGCCAGCAGCACCGTCGACTTAAGAGACGAGCAGTACTTC. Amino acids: CASSTVDLRDEQYF.

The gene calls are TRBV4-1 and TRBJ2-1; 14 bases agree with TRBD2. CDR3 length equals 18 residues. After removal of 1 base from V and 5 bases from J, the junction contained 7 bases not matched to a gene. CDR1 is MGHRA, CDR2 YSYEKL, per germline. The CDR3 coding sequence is TGCGCCAGCAGCCAAGGTGTGACTAGCGGGGGGGTTGACAATGAGCAGTTCTTC. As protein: CASSQGVTSGGVDNEQFF.

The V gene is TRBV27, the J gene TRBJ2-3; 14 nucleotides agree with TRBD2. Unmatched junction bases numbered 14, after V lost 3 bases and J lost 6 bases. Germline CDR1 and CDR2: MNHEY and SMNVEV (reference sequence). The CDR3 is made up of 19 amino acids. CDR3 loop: CASSLRGTSGSGRFDTQYF. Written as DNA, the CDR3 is TGTGCCAGCAGTTTGAGAGGGACTAGCGGGAGCGGCCGGTTCGATACGCAGTATTTT.

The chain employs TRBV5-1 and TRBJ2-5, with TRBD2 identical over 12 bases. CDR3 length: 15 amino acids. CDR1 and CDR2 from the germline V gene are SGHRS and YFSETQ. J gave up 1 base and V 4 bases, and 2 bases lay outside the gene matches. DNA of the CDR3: TGCGCCAGCAGCCGACTAGCGGGGGTCCAAGAGACCCAGTACTTC. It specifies CASSRLAGVQETQYF.

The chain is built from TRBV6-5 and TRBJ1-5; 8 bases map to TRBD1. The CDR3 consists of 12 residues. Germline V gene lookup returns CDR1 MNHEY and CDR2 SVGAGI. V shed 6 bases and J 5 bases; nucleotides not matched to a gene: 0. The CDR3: CASRTGDQPQHF. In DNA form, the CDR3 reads TGTGCCAGCAGGACAGGGGATCAGCCCCAGCATTTT.

The CDR3 sequence: CASSLGTGGKYEQFF. DNA of the CDR3: TGTGCCAGCAGTCTCGGGACAGGGGGCAAATATGAGCAGTTCTTC. The V and J genes are TRBV27 and TRBJ2-1; 12 bases match TRBD1. The CDR3 is 15 residues long. Per germline, CDR1 MNHEY and CDR2 SMNVEV (reference sequence). V dropped 5 bases and J dropped 8; count of bases not matched to a gene: 7.

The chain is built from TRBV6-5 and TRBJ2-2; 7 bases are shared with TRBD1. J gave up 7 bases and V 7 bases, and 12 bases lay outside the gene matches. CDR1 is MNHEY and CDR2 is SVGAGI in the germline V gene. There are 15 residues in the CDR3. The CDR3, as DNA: TGTGCCAGCACTCGCACCCAGGGGGTTAGCGGGGAGCTGTTTTTT. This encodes CASTRTQGVSGELFF.

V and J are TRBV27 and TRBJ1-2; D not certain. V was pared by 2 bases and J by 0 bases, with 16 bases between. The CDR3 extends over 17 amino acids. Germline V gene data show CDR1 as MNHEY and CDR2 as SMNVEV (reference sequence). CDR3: CASSLKLGMTSNYGYTF. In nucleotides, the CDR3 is TGTGCCAGCAGTTTAAAGTTGGGCATGACATCTAACTATGGCTACACCTTC.

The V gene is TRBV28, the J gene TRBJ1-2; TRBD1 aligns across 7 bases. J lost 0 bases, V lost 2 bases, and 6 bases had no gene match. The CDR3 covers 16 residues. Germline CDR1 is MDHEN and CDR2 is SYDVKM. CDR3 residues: CASSLSHQGANYGYTF. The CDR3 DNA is TGTGCCAGCAGTTTAAGCCACCAGGGGGCTAACTATGGCTACACCTTC.

The DNA for the CDR3 is TGTGCCAGCAGCGATCAGACAGGACCAAACAATGAGCAGTTCTTC. It specifies CASSDQTGPNNEQFF. The chain couples TRBV6-5 to TRBJ2-1; tentative D call: TRBD1 (6 bases). Germline lookup yields CDR1 MNHEY and CDR2 SVGAGI. This CDR3 has 15 amino acids. V shed 6 bases and J shed 5 bases, with 17 bases lying between them.

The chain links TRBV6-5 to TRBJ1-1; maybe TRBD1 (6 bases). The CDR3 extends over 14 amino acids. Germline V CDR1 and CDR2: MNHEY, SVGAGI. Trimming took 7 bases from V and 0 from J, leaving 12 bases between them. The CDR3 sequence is CASIWTALNTEAFF. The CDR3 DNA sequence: TGTGCCAGCATTTGGACAGCGTTGAACACTGAAGCTTTCTTT.

Here the CDR3 reads CASSFGQGNTGELFF. Written as DNA, the CDR3 is TGTGCCAGCAGCTTTGGCCAGGGGAACACCGGGGAGCTGTTTTTT. V gene TRBV7-3 combines with J gene TRBJ2-2, with TRBD1 as a possible D gene (5 bases). The CDR3 consists of 15 residues. Trimming removed 3 bases at V and 1 base at J, with 9 bases between. From germline, CDR1 is SGHTA and CDR2 FQGTGA. Supplemented by reference TRBV7-3 and TRBJ2-2, the full variable domain reads GAGVSQTPSNKVTEKGKYVELRCDPISGHTALYWYRQSLGQGPEFLIYFQGTGAADDSGLPNDRFFAVRPEGSVSTLKIQRTERGDSAVYLCASSFGQGNTGELFFGEGSRLTVL.

Written as DNA, the CDR3 is TGTGCCAGCACCCCGGGACAAACGAACACCGGGGAGCTGTTTTTT. Protein product: CASTPGQTNTGELFF. V is TRBV9 and J is TRBJ2-2, with D maybe TRBD1 (6 bases). The CDR3 runs 15 residues. The germline CDR1 and CDR2 sequences are SGDLS and YYNGEE. V was pared by 6 bases and J by 0 bases, with 12 bases between.

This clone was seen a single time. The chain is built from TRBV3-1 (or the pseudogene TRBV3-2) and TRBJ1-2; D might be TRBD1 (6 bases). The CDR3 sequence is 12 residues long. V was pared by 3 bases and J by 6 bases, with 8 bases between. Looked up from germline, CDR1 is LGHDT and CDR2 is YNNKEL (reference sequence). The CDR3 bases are TGTGCCAGCAGCCAGACAGGAGATGGCTACACCTTC. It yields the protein CASSQTGDGYTF.

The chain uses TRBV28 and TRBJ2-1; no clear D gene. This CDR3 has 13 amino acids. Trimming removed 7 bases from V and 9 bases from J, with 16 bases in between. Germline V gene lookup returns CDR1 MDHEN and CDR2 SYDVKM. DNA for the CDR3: TGTGCCAGCAAAGGAGTTTCACGATCTGAGCAGTTCTTC. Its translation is CASKGVSRSEQFF.

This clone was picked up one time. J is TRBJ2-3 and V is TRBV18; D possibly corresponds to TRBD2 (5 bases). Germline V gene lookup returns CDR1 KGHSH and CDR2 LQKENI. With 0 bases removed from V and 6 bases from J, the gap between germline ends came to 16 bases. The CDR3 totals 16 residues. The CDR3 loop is CASSPPNGGPSDTQYF. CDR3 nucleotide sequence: TGTGCCAGCTCACCACCGAACGGAGGACCTAGTGATACGCAGTATTTT.

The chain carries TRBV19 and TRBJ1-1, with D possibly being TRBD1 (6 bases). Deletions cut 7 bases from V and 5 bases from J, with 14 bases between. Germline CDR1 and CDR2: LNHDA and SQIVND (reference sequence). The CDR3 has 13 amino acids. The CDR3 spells CASTAQGWTEAFF. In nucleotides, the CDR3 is TGTGCCAGTACTGCCCAGGGGTGGACTGAAGCTTTCTTT.

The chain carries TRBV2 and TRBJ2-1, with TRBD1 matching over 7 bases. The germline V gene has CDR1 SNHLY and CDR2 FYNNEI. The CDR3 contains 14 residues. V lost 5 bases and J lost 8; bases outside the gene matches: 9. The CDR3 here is CASSRQGRVDEQFF. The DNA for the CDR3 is TGTGCCAGCAGTCGACAGGGTCGGGTTGATGAGCAGTTCTTC. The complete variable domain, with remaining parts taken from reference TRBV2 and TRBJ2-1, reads EPEVTQTPSHQVTQMGQEVILRCVPISNHLYFYWYRQILGQKVEFLVSFYNNEISEKSEIFDDQFSVERPDGSNFTLKIRSTKLEDSAMYFCASSRQGRVDEQFFGPGTRLTVL.